This TCR beta chain was identified in a study of cytomegalovirus exposure and HLA in healthy donors. Study-level results: Apart from CMV serostatus, no immune exposure information was available.

Researchers ran the PCR with 60 Vbeta and 13 Jbeta primers. Here immunoSEQ multiplex PCR was the method, and the copy in TCRdb shows in-frame clones only, minus some. This table holds around 180,000 clones, 84% found once. This CDR3 is built from 15 residues. Germline assignment: CDR1 SEHNR and CDR2 FQNEAQ (reference sequence). J lost 2 bases, V lost 4 bases, and 7 bases had no gene match. This clone was observed a single time. Its antigen is not known. Sequenced: PBMCs. This chain links TRBV7-9 with TRBJ2-7; 8 nucleotides align to TRBD1. This receptor was obtained from a boy aged 5-17 years in good health and CMV-seronegative. The CDR3 sequence is CASSSPGQDPYEQYF. CDR3 coding DNA: TGTGCCAGCAGCTCGCCGGGACAGGACCCCTACGAGCAGTACTTC.